A single T cell receptor beta chain is shown here with its context. No antigen is known for it. Healthy adults negative for HIV, lacking recent acute infections or vaccinations, served as donors. The sample originates from a study of shared clonotypes between healthy human individuals. CDR1 and CDR2 from the germline V gene are SEHNR and FQNEAQ (reference sequence). V shed 5 bases and J shed 6 bases, with 11 bases lying between them. This CDR3 region has 13 residues. The study, taken as a whole, reports: Some clonotypes were shared by all four sorted-subset donors, while others were not shared. The non-shared ones had lower generation probabilities than the shared ones. Estimated clonotype richness was generally higher in naive than memory subsets.

Here immunoSEQ multiplex PCR was the method, and the copy in TCRdb shows in-frame clones only, minus some. Found here are approximately 2,000,000 clones, around 92% of them singletons; the top ten hold around 0.4%. The gene calls are TRBV7-9 and TRBJ1-5; a weak D match, TRBD1 (5 bases). This TCR was recovered from a man younger than 35 in good health. Some clones in this sample may be carry-over from other donors' samples. Sequencing input: naive CD4+ T cells from PBMCs. Subset of the sample: CD45RA+ positively selected. The CDR3, as DNA: TGTGCCAGCAGCCGGGGGGATTCTCAGCCCCAGCATTTT. Its translation: CASSRGDSQPQHF.